This T cell receptor beta chain was obtained from a study of chemoradiotherapy in HPV16-positive cancers. The protocol was immunoSEQ multiplex PCR, while the TCRdb copy is restricted to in-frame clones and leaves out a portion. Among about 5,900 clones listed, 73% were seen once. This CDR3 is 15 amino acids long. The germline V gene encodes CDR1 SGHTA and CDR2 FQGNSA. The V gene end was trimmed by 2 bases and the J gene end by 4 bases; junction bases not matched to a gene: 7. Samples were taken several times over chemoradiotherapy. The chain is built from TRBV7-2 and TRBJ2-7; TRBD1 matches 8 bases. The TCR sequence derives from a human donor with HPV-associated anogenital cancer. The sample was gathered from a patient who underwent chemoradiotherapy. The CDR3 loop is CASSLTWTGPYEQYF. The CDR3 nucleotides read TGTGCCAGCAGCTTAACGTGGACAGGGCCTTACGAGCAGTACTTC.